A selection of T cell receptor beta chains follows, all from one sample in a study of early T cells in non-severe SARS-CoV-2 infection. TCRdb passed the 5' RACE reads through MiXCR, listing each CDR3 protein once. The repertoire holds around 77,000 distinct CDR3 sequences, 14% seen once, with 3.5% to 5% in the top ten. Sequencing used whole blood, obtained at baseline. These receptors all come from an adult who was a healthcare worker with PCR-confirmed SARS-CoV-2 infection or an uninfected control (not recorded which). The CDR3 runs from the conserved cysteine through the conserved F or W. Fields, in order: V gene, J gene, clone size, D gene, CDR3 protein, CDR3 DNA. The D gene is left open where the match is weak. Part of the rows lack a size; the others show once, few, many or a class for expanded clones.

TRBV5-5	TRBJ1-6	NA	NA	CASNLRALNSPLHF	TGTGCCAGCAACCTCCGGGCCCTAAATTCACCCCTCCACTTT
TRBV2	TRBJ1-5	NA	NA	CASSPPGGGNQPQHF	TGTGCCAGCAGTCCCCCCGGCGGGGGCAATCAGCCCCAGCATTTT
TRBV10-3	TRBJ1-2	NA	NA	CAISEIRGDDGYTF	TGTGCCATCAGTGAGATACGGGGGGATGATGGCTACACCTTC
TRBV11-2	TRBJ2-3	NA	NA	CASSLRLKGLNADTQYF	TGTGCCAGCAGCTTAAGGCTGAAGGGGTTAAATGCAGATACGCAGTATTTT
TRBV2	TRBJ2-7	NA	NA	CASRDSSREQYF	TGTGCCAGCCGGGACTCAAGCAGGGAGCAGTACTTC
TRBV28	TRBJ2-3	few	NA	CASSLRNVDTQYF	TGTGCCAGCAGTCTGCGTAATGTGGATACGCAGTATTTT
TRBV6-6	TRBJ2-7	NA	NA	CASSPLGGAYEQYF	TGTGCCAGCAGCCCTTTAGGGGGAGCTTACGAGCAGTACTTC
TRBV27	TRBJ2-7	few	TRBD1	CASNPTGMPYEQYF	TGTGCCAGCAACCCGACAGGGATGCCCTACGAGCAGTACTTC
TRBV20-1	TRBJ2-3	few	TRBD2	CSAEGTSGRTDTQYF	TGCAGTGCGGAAGGGACTAGCGGGAGAACAGATACGCAGTATTTT
TRBV5-4	TRBJ2-2	NA	NA	CASTKQGGRTGELFF	TGTGCCAGCACCAAACAGGGAGGAAGGACCGGGGAGCTGTTTTTT
TRBV7-3	TRBJ2-5	NA	NA	CASSSGAYETQYF	TGTGCCAGCAGCTCCGGGGCTTACGAAACCCAGTACTTC
TRBV28	TRBJ2-7	NA	TRBD2	CASMLGLAGEQYF	TGTGCCAGCATGCTGGGACTAGCGGGCGAGCAGTACTTC
TRBV18	TRBJ2-7	NA	NA	CASSPDQLPSEQYF	TGTGCCAGCTCACCTGACCAGCTTCCCTCCGAGCAGTACTTC
TRBV7-9	TRBJ1-4	once	TRBD1	CASSGRAPGQEGKLFF	TGTGCCAGCAGCGGACGGGCCCCGGGACAGGAAGGAAAACTGTTTTTT
TRBV19	TRBJ2-1	many	TRBD2	CASSTPDRGRAGDEQFF	TGTGCCAGTAGTACCCCGGATCGAGGGAGGGCCGGCGATGAGCAGTTCTTC
TRBV7-9	TRBJ2-7	many	TRBD1	CASSSRGQTAGEQYF	TGTGCCAGCAGCTCAAGGGGACAGACAGCCGGGGAGCAGTACTTC
TRBV30	TRBJ2-3	few	NA	CAWSTRRGDTQYF	TGTGCCTGGAGTACCCGGAGGGGAGATACGCAGTATTTT
TRBV7-9	TRBJ1-2	few	NA	CASSFALGGPDGYTF	TGTGCCAGCAGCTTCGCCCTGGGGGGGCCTGATGGCTACACCTTC
TRBV5-1	TRBJ2-5	NA	NA	CASSLAVGEQETQYF	TGCGCCAGCAGCTTGGCCGTTGGTGAACAAGAGACCCAGTACTTC
TRBV14	TRBJ2-1	few	TRBD2	CASSSGTTYNEQFF	TGTGCCAGCAGCTCCGGGACTACTTACAATGAGCAGTTCTTC
TRBV7-9	TRBJ2-5	NA	NA	CASSQSTGTQYF	TGTGCCAGCAGCCAGTCCACCGGAACCCAGTACTTC
TRBV18	TRBJ2-3	NA	TRBD2	CASVKGGRTLDTQYF	TGTGCCAGCGTGAAGGGCGGGAGGACCTTGGATACGCAGTATTTT
TRBV5-1	TRBJ2-7	NA	NA	CASSLVGQDYEQYF	TGCGCCAGCAGCTTGGTCGGACAAGATTACGAGCAGTACTTC
TRBV29-1	TRBJ1-1	NA	NA	CSVEENTEAFF	TGCAGCGTTGAAGAGAACACTGAAGCTTTCTTT
TRBV12-3/TRBV12-4	TRBJ1-1	many	NA	CASSLTEAVNTEAFF	TGTGCCAGCAGTTTGACGGAGGCCGTGAACACTGAAGCTTTCTTT
TRBV25-1	TRBJ1-2	few	NA	CASSDGTLYGYTF	TGTGCCAGCAGTGACGGGACACTCTATGGCTACACCTTC
TRBV4-1	TRBJ2-5	NA	NA	CASSQDREETQYF	TGCGCCAGCAGCCAAGATAGAGAAGAGACCCAGTACTTC
TRBV20-1	TRBJ1-3	NA	NA	CSAMTGSGNTIYF	TGCAGTGCCATGACAGGCTCTGGAAACACCATATATTTT
TRBV29-1	TRBJ2-1	many	NA	CSVSGSSSYNEQFF	TGCAGCGTCTCGGGTTCTAGCTCCTACAATGAGCAGTTCTTC
TRBV28	TRBJ2-1	NA	NA	CASSLGLSNQQFF	TGTGCCAGCAGTTTGGGACTTTCCAATCAGCAGTTCTTC
TRBV2	TRBJ2-1	many	TRBD2	CASSGRRTSYNEQFF	TGTGCCAGCAGTGGGCGAAGGACTAGTTACAATGAGCAGTTCTTC
TRBV4-1	TRBJ2-5	NA	TRBD1	CASSQDNRGQTQYF	TGCGCCAGCAGCCAAGATAACAGGGGACAGACCCAGTACTTC
TRBV24-1	TRBJ1-5	many	NA	CATSDQGYQPQHF	TGTGCCACCAGTGACCAGGGTTATCAGCCCCAGCATTTT
TRBV6-1	TRBJ2-1	few	NA	CASNEAGTSYNEQFF	TGTGCCAGCAACGAAGCCGGGACATCCTACAATGAGCAGTTCTTC
TRBV5-4	TRBJ2-5	NA	TRBD1	CASSLERGQLETQYF	TGTGCCAGCAGCTTGGAGAGGGGGCAGTTGGAGACCCAGTACTTC
TRBV7-6	TRBJ2-2	few	NA	CASSLENTGELFF	TGTGCCAGCAGCTTAGAGAACACCGGGGAGCTGTTTTTT
TRBV6-2/TRBV6-3	TRBJ1-1	few	NA	CASGYMNTEAFF	TGTGCCAGTGGGTACATGAACACTGAAGCTTTCTTT
TRBV20-1	TRBJ1-1	NA	NA	CSATRGLLEAFF	TGCAGTGCAACCCGGGGTTTGTTGGAAGCTTTCTTT
TRBV20-1	TRBJ2-7	many	NA	CSAREAGLPYEQYF	TGCAGTGCTAGAGAAGCGGGCCTGCCCTACGAGCAGTACTTC
TRBV7-8	TRBJ2-1	medium-sized	NA	CASSFRDSYNEQFF	TGTGCCAGCAGCTTTCGGGACTCCTACAATGAGCAGTTCTTC